These 2 T cell receptor beta chains originate from one sample sequenced in a study of cytomegalovirus exposure and HLA in healthy donors (dated by TCRdb to the late 2010s). Receptors were amplified or captured by the immunoSEQ multiplex PCR assay. For the multiplex PCR, a mixture combining 60 forward primers for TCR Vbeta segments and 13 reverse primers for TCR Jbeta segments was used. Here the immuneACCESS table is served through TCRdb, limited to in-frame sequences with V and J called. Missing clones are a known gap in these copies; in checked studies unresolved V genes cover under half, and the rest lacks a known reason. This sample lists approximately 220,000 clones; over 65% were detected once. Around 0.63% of the sample is held by the ten biggest clonotypes. Sequences were obtained from PBMCs. The receptor set was obtained from a young man in good health and CMV-seronegative.

This clone was picked up one time. Distinct nucleotide sequences in the sample also encode this CDR3. The chain uses TRBV5-1 and TRBJ2-3; a weak D match, TRBD1 (7 bases). Germline CDR1 reads SGHRS; CDR2 reads YFSETQ. V was clipped by 4 bases and J by 3 bases, with 12 bases between them. This CDR3 is 14 amino acids long. The CDR3 reads CASSLAGGTDTQYF. The DNA of the CDR3 is TGCGCCAGCAGCCTGGCAGGGGGGACAGATACGCAGTATTTT.

The chain couples TRBV27 to TRBJ2-2; 7 nucleotides align to TRBD2. Germline V CDR1 and CDR2: MNHEY, SMNVEV (reference sequence). The CDR3 is 17 amino acids. The trim removed 3 bases at V and 6 bases at J, leaving 13 bases unmatched. DNA of the CDR3: TGTGCCAGCAGTTTCCTTCGTACTAGCGTAGGGGCCGGGGAGCTGTTTTTT. Translating gives CASSFLRTSVGAGELFF.